The next 8 T cell receptor beta chains were all read from a single sample in a study of metastatic and nonmetastatic thyroid tumors. Every patient was untreated before thyroid surgery. TCRdb used MiXCR to call clones anew from the PCR reads. The table shows around 64,000 clones, with less than 5% occurring only once. The sample taken for sequencing was blood. The receptors here all came from a female donor with papillary thyroid cancer or a benign thyroid nodule (not recorded which). Some clones in this sample may be carry-over from other donors' samples.

This clone was counted many times. The chain carries TRBV15 and TRBJ1-6; 10 positions match TRBD1. V lost 3 bases to trimming and J lost 3 bases; unmatched junction nucleotides: 2. Looked up from germline, CDR1 is LNHNV and CDR2 is YYDKDF (reference sequence). This CDR3 has 16 residues. For the CDR3, the DNA is TGTGCCACCAGCAGCCGGGACAGGGGCTATAATTCACCCCTCCACTTT. Residues: CATSSRDRGYNSPLHF.

This clone was recorded many times. The V gene is TRBV6-1, the J gene TRBJ2-1; 13 nucleotides agree with TRBD2. Germline V gene sequence: CDR1 MNHNS, CDR2 SASEGT. After removal of 8 bases from V and 7 bases from J, the junction contained 8 bases not matched to a gene. This CDR3 contains 15 residues. The CDR3 spells CASLKLAGGSNEQFF. CDR3 DNA: TGTGCCAGCCTGAAACTAGCGGGAGGGAGTAATGAGCAGTTCTTC.

This clone showed up just a few times. J is TRBJ2-7 and V is TRBV6-9; 8 positions match TRBD1. V was clipped by 3 bases and J by 4 bases; unmatched bases: 17. The CDR3 is 18 amino acids. CDR1 MNHGY and CDR2 SVAAGI come from the germline V gene. The chain's CDR3 is CASSYLGQGPERRYEQYF. The CDR3 bases are TGTGCCAGCAGTTACTTAGGACAGGGTCCAGAACGGAGATACGAGCAGTACTTC.

This clone was found many times. The rearrangement joins TRBV7-3 to TRBJ2-5; either TRBD1 or TRBD2 may supply D (6 bases each). The CDR3 runs to 16 residues. Per germline, CDR1 SGHTA and CDR2 FQGTGA. Trimming left V 1 base short and J 0 bases short, with 12 bases between. The CDR3 DNA is TGTGCCAGCAGCTTAATCGGGGGCAGTTACCAAGAGACCCAGTACTTC. Translation gives CASSLIGGSYQETQYF.

This clone was seen ten or more times. Additional DNA sequences in this sample encode the identical CDR3. V is TRBV27 and J is TRBJ2-3; D unclear. V lost 2 bases and J lost 4, with 7 bases in between. Germline CDR1 reads MNHEY; CDR2 reads SMNVEV (reference sequence). The CDR3 loop spans 13 amino acids. The CDR3, as DNA: TGTGCCAGCAGTTTAAGTCGGCCAGATACGCAGTATTTT. It is translated as CASSLSRPDTQYF.

This clone was recorded many times. The chain links TRBV6-1 to TRBJ1-4; D is unclear. Germline-derived CDR1 and CDR2 are MNHNS and SASEGT. Trimming shortened V by 6 bases and J by 7 bases, and 15 bases separated the two germline ends. The CDR3 is 14 residues long. DNA for the CDR3: TGTGCCAGCAGCTATCTTGGGATCGGTGAAAAACTGTTTTTT. It specifies CASSYLGIGEKLFF.

The sample holds a few counts of this clone. The genes are TRBV5-4 and TRBJ2-1, with 10 bases lining up with TRBD2. Germline V CDR1 and CDR2: SGHNT, YYREEE (reference sequence). The CDR3 loop spans 17 amino acids. The V and J ends lost 0 bases and 4 bases, in that order; junction bases with no gene match: 7. The CDR3 protein is CASSLVAGTSVYNEQFF. As DNA, the CDR3 is TGTGCCAGCAGCTTGGTAGCGGGGACTAGCGTTTACAATGAGCAGTTCTTC. Based on the CDR3 plus reference TRBV5-4 and TRBJ2-1, the full variable domain is ETGVTQSPTHLIKTRGQQVTLRCSSQSGHNTVSWYQQALGQGPQFIFQYYREEENGRGNFPPRFSGLQFPNYSSELNVNALELDDSALYLCASSLVAGTSVYNEQFFGPGTRLTVL.

This clone turned up a few times. The V gene is TRBV19, the J gene TRBJ2-2; possibly TRBD2 for D (6 bases). V was trimmed by 7 bases and J by 3 bases, leaving 12 bases between them. This CDR3 is built from 14 residues. Germline lookup yields CDR1 LNHDA and CDR2 SQIVND (reference sequence). The chain's CDR3 is CASTNGGDTGELFF. The CDR3 nucleotides are TGTGCCAGTACCAATGGAGGGGACACCGGGGAGCTGTTTTTT.